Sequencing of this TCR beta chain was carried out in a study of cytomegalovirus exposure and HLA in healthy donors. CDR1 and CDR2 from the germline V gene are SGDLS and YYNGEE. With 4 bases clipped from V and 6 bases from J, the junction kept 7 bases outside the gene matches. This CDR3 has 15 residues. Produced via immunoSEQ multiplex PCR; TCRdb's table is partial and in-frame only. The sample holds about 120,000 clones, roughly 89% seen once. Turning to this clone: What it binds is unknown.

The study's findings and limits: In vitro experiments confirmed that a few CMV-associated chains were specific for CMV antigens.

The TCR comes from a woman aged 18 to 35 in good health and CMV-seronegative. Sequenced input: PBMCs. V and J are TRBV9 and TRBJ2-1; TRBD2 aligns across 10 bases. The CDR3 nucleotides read TGTGCCAGCAGCACCGGACTAGCGGAGCTCAATGAGCAGTTCTTC. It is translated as CASSTGLAELNEQFF.